This T cell receptor beta chain is drawn from a study of CD8+CD57+ T cells in acquired aplastic anemia. Study as a whole: Sorting CD4+ and CD8+ cells gave DNA averaging approximately 3 ug.

The study profiled TCR beta VDJ and CDR3 using genomic DNA as template. MiXCR, run by TCRdb on the reads, gives a single entry per CDR3 protein. The sample lists more than 95,000 distinct CDR3 sequences; almost 40% were seen once. Patients picked for sequencing had shown CD8+CD57+ cell expansion detected by flow cytometry. Patients, without exception, had severe acquired aplastic anemia. Blood came from patients not yet given any therapy. Deletions cut 11 bases from V and 8 bases from J, with 16 bases between. Germline assignment: CDR1 MNHNS and CDR2 SASEGT. The CDR3 has 12 amino acids. Notes on the study in general: There were twenty-nine CD8+ CDR3 sequences that occurred in both patients and controls.

This clonotype was detected ten times or more. Its antigen remains unknown. The chain is built from TRBV6-1 and TRBJ1-5; D is uncertain. The sample consisted of sorted CD4+, CD8+, or CD8+CD57+ T cells (not recorded which) from PBMCs. This clonotype was sampled from a human donor with aplastic anemia. The CDR3 sequence: CAGREGNKPQHF. DNA of the CDR3: TGTGCCGGAAGAGAGGGTAATAAGCCCCAGCATTTT.